The 8 T cell receptor beta chains below all came from one sample that was sequenced in a study of spatial heterogeneity in lung cancer. Time point defined: sample taken at primary tumor resection. Unsorted whole RNA from tumor, nontumor lung or frozen PBMC underwent sequencing. Each CDR3 protein gets one entry after TCRdb re-called the 5' RACE reads with MiXCR. The table lists 40,000 to 45,000 distinct CDR3 sequences, 6% to 7.5% of them singletons. The material was PBMCs, obtained at surgery. These receptors came from a female donor with early-stage non-small cell lung cancer.

This clonotype was found many times. The chain combines TRBV5-1 with TRBJ1-4; a weak D match, TRBD1 (6 bases). Trimming left V 3 bases short and J 13 bases short, with 13 bases between. Germline loops: CDR1 SGHRS, CDR2 YFSETQ. The CDR3 covers 12 residues. CDR3 loop: CASSSNRERLFF. The CDR3 region has the DNA TGCGCCAGCAGCTCAAACAGGGAGAGACTGTTTTTT.

This clonotype has more than one count but fewer than ten. This rearrangement joins TRBV6-2 or TRBV6-3 to TRBJ2-1, with D possibly TRBD2 on 6 matching bases. The CDR3 sequence is 15 residues long. V lost 5 bases and J 7 bases, leaving 18 bases between the germline ends. Germline CDR1 and CDR2: MNHEY and SVGEGT. The DNA for the CDR3 is TGTGCCAGCAGTCTTCCCGTCCGGGGGACGAATGAGCAGTTCTTC. This translates into CASSLPVRGTNEQFF.

This clonotype has more than one count but fewer than ten. The J gene is TRBJ2-3, the V gene TRBV6-6, with D perhaps given as TRBD1 or TRBD2 (5 bases each). The germline V and J ends were trimmed by 6 bases and 6 bases, with 13 bases remaining between them. Germline CDR1 MNHNY, CDR2 SVGAGI (reference sequence). The CDR3 extends over 13 amino acids. As DNA, the CDR3 is TGTGCCAGCAGCCGCTTGGGACCGGATACGCAGTATTTT. Translating gives CASSRLGPDTQYF.

This clonotype was counted between two and nine times. The junction does not match germline at one end; this may be a read error. The chain joins TRBV2 to TRBJ2-7; 8 bases fit TRBD1. The V gene's germline CDR1 is SNHLY and CDR2 FYNNEI. The CDR3 is 13 residues long. The CDR3 DNA follows: TGTGTCAGCAGTACCGGGACAGGAGACGAGCAGTACTTC. This gives the protein CVSSTGTGDEQYF.

This clonotype has only a few counts. The chain carries TRBV4-3 and TRBJ2-1, with 8 bases matching TRBD2. The V gene's germline CDR1 is LGHNA and CDR2 YSLEER. CDR3 length: 15 residues. V dropped 1 base and J dropped 12; count of bases not matched to a gene: 11. The CDR3 is CASSQVTGGAARQFF. CDR3 sequence (DNA): TGCGCCAGCAGCCAAGTCACCGGGGGGGCGGCGCGGCAGTTCTTC.

This clonotype was observed a handful of times. V and J are TRBV12-5 and TRBJ1-3, with 9 bases aligning to TRBD1. Germline assignment: CDR1 LGHNT and CDR2 FRNRAP. The CDR3 runs to 15 residues. The V gene end was trimmed by 6 bases and the J gene end by 2 bases; junction bases not matched to a gene: 5. The CDR3 DNA sequence: TGTGCTAGTGGGACCGGGACAGGGACTGGAAACACCATATATTTT. Amino acid sequence: CASGTGTGTGNTIYF.

This clonotype was detected ten times or more. The chain combines TRBV5-4 with TRBJ2-5; D is unresolved. The CDR3 length is 13 residues. Trimming removed 1 base from V and 3 bases from J, with 7 bases in between. Germline V gene sequence: CDR1 SGHNT, CDR2 YYREEE (reference sequence). CDR3 amino acids: CASSLTGEETQYF. The CDR3, as DNA: TGTGCCAGCAGCTTGACCGGAGAAGAGACCCAGTACTTC.

This clonotype was observed a few times. The gene calls are TRBV28 and TRBJ1-2; D gene unclear. The CDR3 has 12 residues. Germline lookup yields CDR1 MDHEN and CDR2 SYDVKM. Between the trimmed V and J ends, which lost 8 bases and 8 bases, there was a span of 15 bases. In DNA, the CDR3 is TGTGCCAGCTTTCTTGAGGGCGAGGGCTACACCTTC. Translation: CASFLEGEGYTF.